This T cell receptor (beta chain) is from a study of T cell responses to AZD1222 COVID-19 vaccine (dated by TCRdb to the early 2020s). With respect to the entire study: A total of more than 230 trial participants underwent TCR sequencing, of whom under 220 had received two doses of AZD1222 and approximately 25 had received two doses of the MenACWY control vaccine. Trial participants were enrolled by age into subgroups of 18-55, 56-69 and 70-plus years, and around 140, 26 and 57 TCR-sequenced participants, respectively, were included in these subgroups. Points the paper makes about the study in general: After two AZD1222 doses, both the breadth and the depth of spike-specific TCRs were significantly higher than at day 0 and than in MenACWY recipients. The 56-69-year group was small, and its depth increase did not reach significance, likely because of low power. Nearly half of unique spike-specific TCRs reportedly recognized epitopes outside regions mutated in the B.1.351 and B.1.1.7 variants. CD4 TCRs associated with the vaccine covered the entire spike protein, and the dominant responses were in regions 160-218 and 743-854. Most participants were white British and females outnumbered males, and the authors suggested that clonal diversity may have been underestimated. Conclusions about previously exposed vaccinees are limited because only six or seven AZD1222 recipients were SARS-CoV-2 seropositive at baseline. No day 14 peak-response samples were available, so repertoires were characterized only after the peak T cell response.

The CDR3 regions of human TCRbeta chains were analyzed by immunosequencing. The paper's data handling went like this. Repertoire TCRs were checked for matches against a reference library of SARS-CoV-2-specific TCRs that had been generated using the MIRA antigen-specificity platform. Breadth meant the fraction of unique TCRs that were SARS-CoV-2-associated, whereas depth meant the fraction of total T cells that were SARS-CoV-2-associated. Each spike-specific TCR was assigned to its reactive spike region and to a CD4 or CD8 class using the MIRA data. Log10-transformed breadth and depth values were compared by one-way ANOVA with Sidak's multiple comparisons tests. Imported from immuneACCESS, the table was reduced by TCRdb to in-frame sequences with V and J called. These copies leave out some clones; in studies compared against another copy, an unresolved V gene accounts for under half, and the cause of the remainder is not known. V and J calls and clone size are copied from that table; D and trimming were computed from the DNA. This sample comprises 70,000 or so clones, around 74% of them detected only once. In total, the top ten clones hold 20% to 30% of the sample.

Details on this clone: The clone's antigen remains unknown. The record has no base qualities; no much larger clone is one base away.

The germline V gene gives CDR1 as SNHLY and CDR2 as FYNNEI. The V end loses 4 bases and the J end loses 2 bases, and a stretch of 11 bases separates them. Measured from the cysteine to the phenylalanine, the CDR3 is 14 residues long. CDR3 DNA only is kept here, 42 bases in frame from base 1. The meaning of the sample's time point label: baseline before first vaccination. In the paper's terms, the treatment or condition label means: meningococcal conjugate vaccine given as trial control. Vaccinee samples were obtained from the UK trials COV001 and COV002, which included a single-blind randomized controlled phase 2/3 trial of AZD1222 (ChAdOx1 nCoV-19) in healthy adults. For TCRbeta chain sequencing, PBMC samples from trial participants were taken at day 0 and at day 28 after the second dose.

The clonotype originates from an adult in good health. The material was peripheral blood, obtained on day 0 of MenACWY control vaccination. Recombination linked TRBV2 to TRBJ2-5; the D gene is not confidently resolved. The CDR3 loop reads CASSVMQRQETQYF. Read as DNA, the sequence is TGTGCCAGCAGTGTAATGCAGAGACAAGAGACCCAGTACTTC.